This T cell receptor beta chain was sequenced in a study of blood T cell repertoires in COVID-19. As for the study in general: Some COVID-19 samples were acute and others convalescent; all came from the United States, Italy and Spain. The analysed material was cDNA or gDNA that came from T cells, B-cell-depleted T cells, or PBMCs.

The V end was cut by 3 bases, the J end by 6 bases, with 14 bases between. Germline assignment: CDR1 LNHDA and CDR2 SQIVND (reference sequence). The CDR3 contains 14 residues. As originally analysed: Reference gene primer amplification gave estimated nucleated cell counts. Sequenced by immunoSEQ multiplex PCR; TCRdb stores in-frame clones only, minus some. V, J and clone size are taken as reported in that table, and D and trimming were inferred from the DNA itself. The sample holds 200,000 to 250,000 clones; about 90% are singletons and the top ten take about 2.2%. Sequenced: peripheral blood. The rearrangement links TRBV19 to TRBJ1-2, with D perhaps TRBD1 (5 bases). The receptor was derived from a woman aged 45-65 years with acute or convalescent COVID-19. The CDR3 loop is CASSMGGGTDGYTF. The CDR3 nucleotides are TGTGCCAGTAGTATGGGCGGGGGTACTGATGGCTACACCTTC. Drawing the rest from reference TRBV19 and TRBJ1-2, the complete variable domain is DGGITQSPKYLFRKEGQNVTLSCEQNLNHDAMYWYRQDPGQGLRLIYYSQIVNDFQKGDIAEGYSVSREKKESFPLTVTSAQKNPTAFYLCASSMGGGTDGYTFGSGTRLTVV.